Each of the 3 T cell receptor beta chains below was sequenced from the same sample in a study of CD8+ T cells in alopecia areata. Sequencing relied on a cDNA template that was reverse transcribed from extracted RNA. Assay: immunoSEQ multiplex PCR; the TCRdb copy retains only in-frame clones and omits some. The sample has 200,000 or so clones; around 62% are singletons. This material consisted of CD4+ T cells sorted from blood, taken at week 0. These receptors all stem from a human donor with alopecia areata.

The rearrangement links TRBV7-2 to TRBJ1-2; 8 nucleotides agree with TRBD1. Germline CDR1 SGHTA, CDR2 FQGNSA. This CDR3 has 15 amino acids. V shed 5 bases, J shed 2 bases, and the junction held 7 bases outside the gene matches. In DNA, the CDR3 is TGTGCCAGCAGCACCTCGACAGGGGACAACTATGGCTACACCTTC. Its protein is CASSTSTGDNYGYTF.

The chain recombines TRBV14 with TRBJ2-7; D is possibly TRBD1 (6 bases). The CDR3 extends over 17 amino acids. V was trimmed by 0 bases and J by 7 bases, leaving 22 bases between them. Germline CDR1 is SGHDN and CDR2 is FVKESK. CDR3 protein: CASSQDPRGRGVGEQYF. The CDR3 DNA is TGTGCCAGCAGCCAAGATCCTCGTGGCAGGGGAGTGGGGGAGCAGTACTTC.

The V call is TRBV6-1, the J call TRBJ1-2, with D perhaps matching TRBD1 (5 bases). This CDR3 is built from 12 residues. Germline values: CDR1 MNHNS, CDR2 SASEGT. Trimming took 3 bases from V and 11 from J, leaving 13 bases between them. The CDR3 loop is CASSEVLGGYTF. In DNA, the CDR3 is TGTGCCAGCAGTGAGGTTTTGGGGGGTTACACCTTC.